A single sample gave rise to the 8 T cell receptor beta chains below, sequenced in a study of OX40 agonist ivuxolimab in advanced cancers. Sequenced by immunoSEQ multiplex PCR; TCRdb stores in-frame clones only, minus some. The sample lists approximately 40,000 clones, about 80% occurring once. The source was CD4+ or CD8+ T cells sorted from blood, collected in a trial of the OX40 agonist ivuxolimab. The receptor set was obtained from an adult with an advanced solid tumor such as melanoma, head and neck, liver or kidney cancer.

J is TRBJ1-5 and V is TRBV6-5; D is possibly TRBD1 (6 bases). The CDR3 is made up of 15 amino acids. In germline, CDR1 is MNHEY, CDR2 SVGAGI. Trimming left V 5 bases short and J 1 base short, with 12 bases between. CDR3 loop: CASSKQGSSNQPQHF. In nucleotides, the CDR3 is TGTGCCAGCAGTAAACAGGGATCGAGCAATCAGCCCCAGCATTTT.

CDR3 residues: CASSSTDRGRPGELFF. The DNA for the CDR3 is TGTGCCAGCAGCTCGACGGACAGGGGGAGGCCCGGGGAGCTGTTTTTT. The V and J genes are TRBV11-2 and TRBJ2-2; 10 bases match TRBD1. The CDR3 has 16 residues. Germline loops: CDR1 SGHAT, CDR2 FQNNGV. V shed 4 bases and J 6 bases; nucleotides not matched to a gene: 8.

The CDR3 spells CASSSRTTYNEQFF. The CDR3 DNA follows: TGTGCCAGCAGCTCTCGGACAACCTACAATGAGCAGTTCTTC. V gene TRBV7-2 combines with J gene TRBJ2-1, with D possibly matching TRBD1 (5 bases). The V end lost 4 bases, the J end lost 2 bases, and 9 bases lay between the germline ends. Looked up from germline, CDR1 is SGHTA and CDR2 is FQGNSA. This CDR3 has 14 residues.

The chain is built from TRBV5-1 and TRBJ1-1, with 10 bases identical to TRBD1. Germline V gene data show CDR1 as SGHRS and CDR2 as YFSETQ. V lost 2 bases, J lost 0 bases, and 4 bases stayed unmatched. CDR3 length: 16 amino acids. The CDR3 region is CASSLGGTGVNTEAFF. The DNA of the CDR3 is TGCGCCAGCAGCTTAGGTGGGACAGGGGTGAACACTGAAGCTTTCTTT. The full variable domain, completed using reference TRBV5-1 and TRBJ1-1, is KAGVTQTPRYLIKTRGQQVTLSCSPISGHRSVSWYQQTPGQGLQFLFEYFSETQRNKGNFPGRFSGRQFSNSRSEMNVSTLELGDSALYLCASSLGGTGVNTEAFFGQGTRLTVV.

The chain carries TRBV7-9 and TRBJ2-7; 11 bases map to TRBD2. J gave up 0 bases and V 6 bases, and 4 bases lay outside the gene matches. The V gene's germline CDR1 is SEHNR and CDR2 FQNEAQ (reference sequence). This CDR3 is built from 15 residues. The CDR3 sequence is CASRKGTSGSYEQYF. CDR3 DNA sequence: TGTGCCAGCAGGAAAGGGACTAGCGGCTCCTACGAGCAGTACTTC.

The rearrangement joins TRBV19 to TRBJ1-5; the D is unclear. CDR3 length: 13 amino acids. Germline-derived CDR1 and CDR2 are LNHDA and SQIVND (reference sequence). The V end was cut by 3 bases, the J end by 4 bases, with 7 bases between. CDR3 in amino acids: CASSILQNQPQHF. CDR3 bases: TGTGCCAGTAGTATCCTTCAAAATCAGCCCCAGCATTTT. Drawing the rest from reference TRBV19 and TRBJ1-5, the complete variable domain is DGGITQSPKYLFRKEGQNVTLSCEQNLNHDAMYWYRQDPGQGLRLIYYSQIVNDFQKGDIAEGYSVSREKKESFPLTVTSAQKNPTAFYLCASSILQNQPQHFGDGTRLSIL.

This chain links TRBV9 with TRBJ2-5; D is unclear. Germline lookup yields CDR1 SGDLS and CDR2 YYNGEE. CDR3 length equals 14 residues. The V end was cut by 3 bases, the J end by 5 bases, with 14 bases between. The CDR3 sequence is CASSGADQRETQYF. The CDR3 region has the DNA TGTGCCAGCAGCGGGGCGGACCAGAGGGAGACCCAGTACTTC.

The chain uses TRBV11-2 and TRBJ2-1, with TRBD2 as a possible D gene (5 bases). Trimming cost V 0 bases and J 3 bases, with 9 bases left between them. The CDR3 extends over 15 amino acids. Germline lookup yields CDR1 SGHAT and CDR2 FQNNGV. CDR3 region: CASSLEWERYNEQFF. For the CDR3, the DNA is TGTGCCAGCAGCTTAGAGTGGGAGCGCTACAATGAGCAGTTCTTC.